The present T cell receptor beta chain was sequenced within a study of tumor-infiltrating lymphocytes in glioblastoma multiforme. Study-wide points: TCR plus mutation findings rest on a single glioblastoma patient. Clone frequencies may be distorted by unequal TCR transcripts per cell.

TCRB libraries came from RNA via three nested multiplex PCR rounds. TCRB-specific cDNA synthesis used 0.4 to 0.65 ug of total RNA. These TCRB libraries lack any described unique molecular identifiers. TCRdb used MiXCR to reprocess the multiplex PCR reads, holding one entry per CDR3 protein. There are fewer than 40,000 distinct CDR3 sequences in the sample; around 55% occur only once, and 33% lies in the top ten. Notes on this clonotype: Its specificity is not known. With a much larger clone just one base away, this may be a read error.

The CDR3 has 13 residues. Germline V gene sequence: CDR1 SGHRS, CDR2 YFSETQ. The sequence was collected from a male donor with glioblastoma. V and J are TRBV5-1 and TRBJ2-5; a possible D gene is TRBD2 (5 bases). The specimen sequenced was brain tumor tissue. The CDR3 DNA sequence: TGCGTCAGCAGCCCTAGCCTCGCAGAGACCCAGTACTTC. This encodes CVSSPSLAETQYF.